The clone carrying this TCR beta chain was seen a few times. Its specificity is unknown. This entry comes from a study of cytomegalovirus exposure and HLA in healthy donors. Broader study findings: Later, an analysis found that TCR clusters from the first cohort tended to co-occur in the 110 or so validation repertoires. In vitro confirmation showed three CMV-associated chains to be CMV antigen specific.

The length of the CDR3 is 15 residues. Trimming removed 3 bases from V and 2 bases from J, with 13 bases in between. Germline V gene data show CDR1 as SGHRS and CDR2 as YFSETQ. Repertoires were generated with immunoSEQ multiplex PCR, while TCRdb's copy carries only in-frame clones and drops some. The profile shows 250,000 to 300,000 clones, approximately 83% of them singletons. The chain couples TRBV5-1 to TRBJ2-3; perhaps TRBD2 as D (5 bases). The sample taken for sequencing was PBMCs. The TCR was taken from a woman aged 18-29 years in good health and CMV-seronegative. CDR3 loop: CASSSIGENTDTQYF. CDR3 sequence (DNA): TGCGCCAGCAGCTCAATCGGGGAAAACACAGATACGCAGTATTTT.